Detailed here is one TCR beta chain. Its antigen is unknown. Germline lookup yields CDR1 KGHDR and CDR2 SFDVKD. The CDR3 is 13 amino acids. This record comes from a study of monozygotic twins with inflammatory bowel disease. Overall study findings and caveats: The co-twins with IBD showed lower TCRbeta diversity (inverse Simpson) than their healthy siblings. Findings did not support one strong IBD-associated signal or clonotype.

Each TCR library consumed about 3,700 ng of total RNA. The UMIs carried a 6-nucleotide sample barcode, and they were added by template switching. TCRdb derives one entry per CDR3 protein from the 5' RACE reads, leaving out DNA. The sample shows under 150,000 distinct CDR3 sequences, and less than 3% sits with its ten largest clones. The chain has TRBV24-1 and TRBJ2-1; the D call of TRBD2 rests on TCRdb alone, since no DNA is present to check it. The source material was blood. This TCR came from a human donor with ulcerative colitis or Crohn's disease, or a healthy co-twin of an affected twin (not recorded which). CDR3 loop: CATTSSTYNEQFF.